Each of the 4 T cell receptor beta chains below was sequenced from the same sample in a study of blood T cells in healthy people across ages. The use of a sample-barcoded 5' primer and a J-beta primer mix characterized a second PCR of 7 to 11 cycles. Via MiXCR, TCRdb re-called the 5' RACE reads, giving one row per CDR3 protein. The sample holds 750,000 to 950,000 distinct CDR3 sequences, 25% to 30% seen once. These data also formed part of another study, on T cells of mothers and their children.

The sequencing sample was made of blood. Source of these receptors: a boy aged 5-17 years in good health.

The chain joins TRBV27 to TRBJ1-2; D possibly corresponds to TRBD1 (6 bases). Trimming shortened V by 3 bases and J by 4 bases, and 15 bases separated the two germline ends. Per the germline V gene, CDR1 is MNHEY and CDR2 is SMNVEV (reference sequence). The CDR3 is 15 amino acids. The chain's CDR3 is CASSFSRRDIYGYTF. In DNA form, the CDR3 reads TGTGCCAGCAGTTTCTCAAGACGGGACATCTATGGCTACACCTTC.

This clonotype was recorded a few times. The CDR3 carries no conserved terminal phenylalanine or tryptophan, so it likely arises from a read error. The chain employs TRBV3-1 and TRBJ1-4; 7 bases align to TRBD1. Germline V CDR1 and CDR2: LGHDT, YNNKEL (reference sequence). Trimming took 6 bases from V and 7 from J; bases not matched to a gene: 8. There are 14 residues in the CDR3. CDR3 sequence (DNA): TGTGCCAGCAGGGGGAGGGACAGAGGTGAAAAACTGTTTCTT. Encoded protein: CASRGRDRGEKLFL.

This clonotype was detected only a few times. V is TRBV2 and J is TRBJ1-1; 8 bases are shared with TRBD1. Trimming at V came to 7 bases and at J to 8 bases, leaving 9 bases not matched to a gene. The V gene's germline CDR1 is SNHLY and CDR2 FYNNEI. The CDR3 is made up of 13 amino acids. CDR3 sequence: CASTPQGQAEAFF. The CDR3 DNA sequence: TGTGCCAGCACCCCCCAGGGACAGGCGGAAGCTTTCTTT.

CDR3 in amino acids: CASSPLVAGETDTQYF. The CDR3 coding sequence is TGCGCCAGCAGCCCGCTTGTAGCGGGAGAAACAGATACGCAGTATTTT. This chain connects TRBV4-3 to TRBJ2-3, with 9 bases fitting TRBD2. Germline trimming cut 4 bases from V and 3 bases from J; bases unmatched to any gene: 8. CDR1 and CDR2 (germline): LGHNA, YSLEER. This CDR3 is 16 amino acids long.